The 3 T cell receptor beta chains below come from one sample, sequenced in a study of blood T cell repertoires in COVID-19. Method: immunoSEQ multiplex PCR; TCRdb's copy keeps in-frame clones and lacks some. The table records about 130,000 clones, approximately 90% of them present only once. The sequenced sample consisted of peripheral blood. The receptors were gathered from a man over 45 with acute or convalescent COVID-19.

This chain joins TRBV6-5 and TRBJ2-6, with a possible D match to TRBD2 (5 bases). CDR1 and CDR2 (germline): MNHEY, SVGAGI. With 0 bases removed from V and 2 bases from J, the gap between germline ends came to 8 bases. The CDR3 runs to 16 residues. CDR3 region: CASSYSSGTGANVLTF. CDR3 DNA sequence: TGTGCCAGCAGTTACTCATCGGGGACTGGGGCCAACGTCCTGACTTTC.

This clone was counted a single time. The rearrangement uses TRBV3-1 (or the pseudogene TRBV3-2) and TRBJ1-2; 8 bases align to TRBD1. The CDR3 covers 13 residues. CDR1 is LGHDT and CDR2 is YNNKEL in the germline V gene (reference sequence). V was clipped by 5 bases and J by 8 bases; unmatched bases: 7. The CDR3 DNA is TGTGCCAGCAGCTCCGACAGGGGTCTCGGCTACACCTTC. Protein: CASSSDRGLGYTF.

The CDR3 DNA follows: TGTGCCAGCATCCTCCAGCCGACTTTGAACACTGAAGCTTTCTTT. Translation gives CASILQPTLNTEAFF. The J gene is TRBJ1-1, the V gene TRBV6-5; D is unresolved. Germline assignment: CDR1 MNHEY and CDR2 SVGAGI. Trimming took 7 bases from V and 0 from J, leaving 15 bases between them. The CDR3 has 15 residues.